The next 24 T cell receptor beta chains were all read from a single sample in a study of blood T cell repertoires in COVID-19. This table comes from immunoSEQ multiplex PCR, and its TCRdb copy is limited to in-frame clones, with some not included. The sample records roughly 32,000 clones, 80% to 95% being singletons. The sequencing sample was made of peripheral blood. These receptors were taken from a man between 65 and 80 years old with active or convalescent COVID-19.

This clone was recorded once. The chain joins TRBV7-9 to TRBJ1-2, with 12 bases lining up with TRBD1. CDR3 length equals 17 residues. Germline V gene sequence: CDR1 SEHNR, CDR2 FQNEAQ (reference sequence). Trimming took 1 base from V and 8 from J; bases not matched to a gene: 11. CDR3 bases: TGTGCCAGCAGCTTAGGAGGGACAGGGGGCCTATCGCTAGGCTACACCTTC. Translated, it gives CASSLGGTGGLSLGYTF.

This clone was seen a single time. This CDR3 reads CASSPGTGRAEAFF. CDR3 sequence (DNA): TGTGCCAGCAGCCCCGGGACAGGGCGGGCTGAAGCTTTCTTT. V is TRBV7-9 and J is TRBJ1-1, with 9 bases fitting TRBD1. This CDR3 region has 14 residues. V lost 5 bases, J lost 6 bases, and 7 bases stayed unmatched. Germline V lookup: CDR1 SEHNR, CDR2 FQNEAQ (reference sequence). Full variable domain (remainder filled in from reference TRBV7-9 and TRBJ1-1): DTGVSQNPRHKITKRGQNVTFRCDPISEHNRLYWYRQTLGQGPEFLTYFQNEAQLEKSRLLSDRFSAERPKGSFSTLEIQRTEQGDSAMYLCASSPGTGRAEAFFGQGTRLTVV.

This clone was seen once. V usage is TRBV5-4 and J usage is TRBJ2-3; unclear D gene. The V gene lost 2 bases and the J gene lost 1 base, with 11 bases spanning the gap. The CDR3 totals 15 residues. CDR1 is SGHNT, CDR2 YYREEE, per germline (reference sequence). The CDR3 nucleotides read TGTGCCAGCAGCTTTGCCCTATCGGGCACAGATACGCAGTATTTT. It is translated as CASSFALSGTDTQYF.

The V call is TRBV4-1, the J call TRBJ1-1, with a weak D call TRBD1 (6 bases). The germline V gene has CDR1 MGHRA and CDR2 YSYEKL. This CDR3 is 15 amino acids long. The V end lost 3 bases, the J end lost 9 bases, and 20 bases lay between the germline ends. As DNA, the CDR3 is TGCGCCAGCAGCCACTTACGTGCACAGGGATGGAAAGCTTTCTTT. As protein: CASSHLRAQGWKAFF.

The chain uses TRBV6-5 and TRBJ1-5, with D uncertain. V lost 7 bases to trimming and J lost 3 bases, with 7 bases between them. This CDR3 contains 12 residues. CDR1 and CDR2 from the germline V gene are MNHEY and SVGAGI. The CDR3: CASKGVNQPQHF. The DNA for the CDR3 is TGTGCCAGCAAGGGAGTCAATCAGCCCCAGCATTTT.

V gene TRBV15 combines with J gene TRBJ2-1; D uncertain. This CDR3 has 13 amino acids. Trimming stripped 0 bases from V and 5 bases from J, with 5 bases between. Germline V gene sequence: CDR1 LNHNV, CDR2 YYDKDF (reference sequence). The CDR3 loop reads CATSRERDNEQFF. CDR3 coding DNA: TGTGCCACCAGCAGAGAGAGAGACAATGAGCAGTTCTTC.

V usage is TRBV7-9 and J usage is TRBJ1-2; weak D call: TRBD1 (6 bases). This CDR3 has 15 amino acids. Germline V gene data show CDR1 as SEHNR and CDR2 as FQNEAQ (reference sequence). V was trimmed by 0 bases and J by 2 bases, leaving 10 bases between them. The CDR3 coding sequence is TGTGCCAGCAGCTTAGCTCTCGGACAGAACTATGGCTACACCTTC. It is translated as CASSLALGQNYGYTF.

The chain couples TRBV7-9 to TRBJ2-7; TRBD1 aligns across 9 bases. With 7 bases clipped from V and 2 bases from J, the junction kept 9 bases outside the gene matches. The CDR3 length is 15 residues. CDR1 is SEHNR, CDR2 FQNEAQ, per germline (reference sequence). CDR3 amino acids: CASTLTGGPTYEQYF. Here the CDR3 DNA reads TGTGCCAGCACGTTAACAGGGGGCCCCACCTACGAGCAGTACTTC.

The chain combines TRBV6-5 with TRBJ2-1; the D gene is possibly TRBD2 (5 bases). Germline lookup yields CDR1 MNHEY and CDR2 SVGAGI. V lost 6 bases, J lost 2 bases, and 8 bases lay in between. This CDR3 is 13 amino acids long. CDR3 sequence reads: CASRKGAYNEQFF. The CDR3 DNA follows: TGTGCCAGCAGGAAGGGAGCCTACAATGAGCAGTTCTTC.

The table lists this clone with a few counts. The chain joins TRBV27 to TRBJ2-7, with 9 nucleotides matching TRBD1. CDR1 is MNHEY and CDR2 is SMNVEV in the germline V gene (reference sequence). J was trimmed by 3 bases and V by 5 bases; bases with no gene match: 11. The CDR3 is made up of 16 amino acids. The CDR3 nucleotides read TGTGCCAGCAGTCTCCGGGACAGGGAGGAGGGCTACGAGCAGTACTTC. This codes for CASSLRDREEGYEQYF.

This sequence joins TRBV11-2 and TRBJ1-1; 7 bases agree with TRBD1. Trimming removed 4 bases from V and 4 bases from J; junction bases left unmatched: 9. The CDR3 runs to 15 residues. Germline V gene data show CDR1 as SGHAT and CDR2 as FQNNGV. The CDR3, as DNA: TGTGCCAGCAGCTCCACGACAGGGTGGATCACTGAAGCTTTCTTT. As protein: CASSSTTGWITEAFF.

The rearrangement links TRBV18 to TRBJ1-2; 9 nucleotides match TRBD1. Germline V gives CDR1 KGHSH, CDR2 LQKENI. The CDR3 is 16 residues long. Trimming at V came to 2 bases and at J to 5 bases, leaving 9 bases not matched to a gene. CDR3 amino acids: CASSPSLRDREYGYTF. CDR3 coding DNA: TGTGCCAGCTCACCATCACTCCGGGACAGGGAGTATGGCTACACCTTC.

V gene TRBV24-1 combines with J gene TRBJ2-1; TRBD2 matches at 8 bases. J gave up 0 bases and V 4 bases, and 4 bases lay outside the gene matches. Per germline, CDR1 KGHDR and CDR2 SFDVKD. The CDR3 contains 16 residues. The CDR3 coding sequence is TGTGCCACCAGTGACCCCGGGGGGGGCTCCTACAATGAGCAGTTCTTC. Protein sequence: CATSDPGGGSYNEQFF.

Only a few counts were recorded for this clone. V and J are TRBV19 and TRBJ2-1, with D hard to call. V shed 0 bases and J shed 9 bases, with 6 bases lying between them. The CDR3 contains 12 residues. CDR1 and CDR2 (germline): LNHDA, SQIVND (reference sequence). The CDR3 protein is CASSIDAAEQFF. Here the CDR3 DNA reads TGTGCCAGTAGTATAGATGCGGCTGAGCAGTTCTTC.

The chain combines TRBV28 with TRBJ1-1; TRBD1 might be the D (5 bases). Trimming pared 9 bases from V and 2 bases from J, leaving 16 bases between. The CDR3 has 14 amino acids. Germline V gene lookup returns CDR1 MDHEN and CDR2 SYDVKM. CDR3 protein: CASLTGGHNTEAFF. The DNA for the CDR3 is TGTGCCAGTTTAACAGGAGGGCACAACACTGAAGCTTTCTTT.

The chain uses TRBV21-1 and TRBJ2-3; the table's D gene call, TRBD2, was not cross checked with the DNA. TRBV21-1 constitutes a pseudogene. CDR3 length: 16 residues. CDR3 protein: CAILPGGETSTDTQYF. Here the CDR3 DNA reads TGTGCCATTCTCCCAGGAGGAGAAACTAGCACAGATACGCAGTATTTT.

This clone was detected only a few times. The J gene is TRBJ2-7, the V gene TRBV20-1, with D tentatively TRBD1 (6 bases). Germline CDR1 and CDR2: DFQATT and SNEGSKA (reference sequence). This CDR3 spans 13 amino acids. Trimming stripped 3 bases from V and 2 bases from J, with 11 bases between. The CDR3 loop is CSASPGQTYEQYF. In DNA, the CDR3 is TGCAGTGCTAGTCCAGGACAGACCTACGAGCAGTACTTC.

The V gene is TRBV7-2, the J gene TRBJ1-2; D possibly corresponds to TRBD1 (6 bases). The CDR3 loop spans 15 amino acids. Trimming removed 5 bases at V and 5 bases at J, with 18 bases between. CDR1 is SGHTA, CDR2 FQGNSA, per germline. The DNA of the CDR3 is TGTGCCAGCAGCCAAACCGGGGGGCAGGGGTATGGCTACACCTTC. It codes for CASSQTGGQGYGYTF.

The chain recombines TRBV28 with TRBJ1-1; 7 bases align to TRBD1. In germline, CDR1 is MDHEN, CDR2 SYDVKM. The CDR3 contains 14 residues. Unmatched junction bases numbered 4, after V lost 6 bases and J lost 0 bases. Here the CDR3 reads CASSRDRLNTEAFF. CDR3 sequence (DNA): TGTGCCAGCAGCCGGGACAGACTGAACACTGAAGCTTTCTTT.

This rearrangement joins TRBV28 to TRBJ1-4; possible D gene TRBD1, 6 bases. This CDR3 comprises 15 residues. Germline V CDR1 and CDR2: MDHEN, SYDVKM. Deletions cut 3 bases from V and 8 bases from J, with 16 bases between. The CDR3 nucleotides read TGTGCCAGCAGTTTTTCGCAGGGGTTGAGGGAAAAACTGTTTTTT. Amino acid sequence: CASSFSQGLREKLFF.

The chain has TRBV9 and TRBJ2-2; TRBD1 matches at 7 bases. The CDR3 consists of 15 residues. Germline V gives CDR1 SGDLS, CDR2 YYNGEE. J was trimmed by 2 bases and V by 4 bases; bases with no gene match: 5. CDR3 sequence reads: CASSIGTANTGELFF. CDR3 in DNA: TGTGCCAGCAGCATCGGGACAGCTAACACCGGGGAGCTGTTTTTT.

This sequence joins TRBV6-6 and TRBJ2-7; D gene uncertain. Germline V gene sequence: CDR1 MNHNY, CDR2 SVGAGI (reference sequence). This CDR3 has 15 amino acids. Trimming left V 0 bases short and J 3 bases short, with 12 bases between. This chain's CDR3 is CASSYSTADFYEQYF. The CDR3, as DNA: TGTGCCAGCAGTTACTCTACAGCAGATTTCTACGAGCAGTACTTC.

The chain links TRBV28 to TRBJ2-7, with D tentatively TRBD2 (5 bases). There are 13 residues in the CDR3. The germline V gene has CDR1 MDHEN and CDR2 SYDVKM. With 8 bases removed from V and 0 bases from J, the gap between germline ends came to 11 bases. Here the CDR3 reads CASGRGSSYEQYF. CDR3 nucleotides: TGTGCCAGCGGACGGGGAAGCTCCTACGAGCAGTACTTC.

CDR3 in amino acids: CASSFSGGPQNIQYF. DNA for the CDR3: TGTGCCAGCAGCTTTAGCGGGGGGCCCCAAAACATTCAGTACTTC. This chain links TRBV7-2 with TRBJ2-4, with 10 bases aligning to TRBD2. The V gene end was trimmed by 3 bases and the J gene end by 5 bases; junction bases not matched to a gene: 4. CDR1 is SGHTA, CDR2 FQGNSA, per germline. This CDR3 contains 15 residues.